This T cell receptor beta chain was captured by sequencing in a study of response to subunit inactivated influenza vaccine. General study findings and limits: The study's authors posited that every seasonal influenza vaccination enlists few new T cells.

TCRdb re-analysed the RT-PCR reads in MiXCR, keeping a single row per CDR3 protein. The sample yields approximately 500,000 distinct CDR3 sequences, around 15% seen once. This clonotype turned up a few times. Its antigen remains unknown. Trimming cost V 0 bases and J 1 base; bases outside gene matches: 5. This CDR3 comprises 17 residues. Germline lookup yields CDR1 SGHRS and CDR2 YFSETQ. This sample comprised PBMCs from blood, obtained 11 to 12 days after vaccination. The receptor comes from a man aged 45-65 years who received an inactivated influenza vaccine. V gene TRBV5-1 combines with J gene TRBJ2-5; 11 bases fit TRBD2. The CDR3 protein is CASSLAGLAGLQETQYF. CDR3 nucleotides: TGCGCCAGCAGCTTGGCCGGACTAGCGGGCCTCCAAGAGACCCAGTACTTC.